Only a few counts were recorded for the clone carrying this T cell receptor beta chain. Trimming took 7 bases from V and 7 from J; bases not matched to a gene: 17. The CDR3 runs 17 residues. From germline, CDR1 is SEHNR and CDR2 FQNEAQ (reference sequence). This sample was taken from a study of blood T cell repertoires in COVID-19. The assay was immunoSEQ multiplex PCR, and TCRdb's table has in-frame clones only and misses some. The table shows about 59,000 clones, with over 75% occurring only once. The chain couples TRBV7-9 to TRBJ2-2, with 8 positions matching TRBD1. This receptor was obtained from a human donor in a cohort sampled during active COVID-19. Sequenced sample: peripheral blood. The CDR3 sequence is CASTPRQGRGDGGELFF. Written as DNA, the CDR3 is TGTGCCAGCACCCCCAGACAGGGGAGAGGGGATGGCGGGGAGCTGTTTTTT.